This T cell receptor beta chain was sequenced in a study of T-cell reconstitution after alpha-beta-depleted transplantation in children. Whole-study results and caveats: High day-60 TCRbeta diversity in some patients came from surviving recipient T cells and thymic progenitors. Newly made T cells mostly supplied T-cell counts and diversity one year after transplant.

About this clonotype: As yet, its antigen is unknown.

It was with unique molecular identifiers that the TCRbeta library was prepared. MiXCR, applied by TCRdb to the PCR reads, yields one record per CDR3 protein. The data show some 550,000 distinct CDR3 sequences, around 23% seen once. The V gene lost 5 bases and the J gene lost 5 bases, with 12 bases spanning the gap. CDR1 and CDR2 (germline): MNHNS, SASEGT. This CDR3 is built from 14 residues. V usage is TRBV6-1 and J usage is TRBJ1-4; the D gene is possibly TRBD1 (5 bases). The clonotype was recovered from a boy under three years old who had a stem cell transplant for acute myeloid leukemia, so the T cells may come from the graft donor. The input for sequencing was PBMCs, mostly from graft donor cells, taken 360 days after TCRalphabeta/CD19-depleted stem cell transplant. Written as DNA, the CDR3 is TGTGCCAGCAGTCCCCGGGGACGGAATGAAAAACTGTTTTTT. It is translated as CASSPRGRNEKLFF.